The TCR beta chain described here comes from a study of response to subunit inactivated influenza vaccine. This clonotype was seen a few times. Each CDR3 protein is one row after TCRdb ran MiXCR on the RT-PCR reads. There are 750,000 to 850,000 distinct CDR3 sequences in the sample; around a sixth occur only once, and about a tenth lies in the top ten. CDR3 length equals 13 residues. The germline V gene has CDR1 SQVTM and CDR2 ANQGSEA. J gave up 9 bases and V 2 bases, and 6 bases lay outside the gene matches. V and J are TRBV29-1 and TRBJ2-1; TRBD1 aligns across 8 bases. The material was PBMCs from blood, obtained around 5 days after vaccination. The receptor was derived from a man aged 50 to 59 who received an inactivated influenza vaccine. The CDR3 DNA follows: TGCAGCGTTGAATCCCAGGGGGCGGCTGAGCAGTTCTTC. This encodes CSVESQGAAEQFF.